The next 12 T cell receptor beta chains were all read from a single sample in a study of cytomegalovirus exposure and HLA in healthy donors. 60 Vbeta and 13 Jbeta primers were used in PCR. Sequencing was performed with immunoSEQ multiplex PCR; in TCRdb, only in-frame clones are kept and a portion is missing. Here the sample spans about 90,000 clones, approximately 78% being singletons. Sequencing was carried out using PBMCs. Receptors originate from a woman between 40 and 50 years old in good health and CMV-seropositive.

The chain recombines TRBV10-3 with TRBJ2-2; 10 bases line up with TRBD2. Germline V gives CDR1 ENHRY, CDR2 SYGVKD. Losses at the gene ends were 7 bases for V and 2 bases for J; bases not matched to a gene: 7. The CDR3 is 16 residues long. The CDR3 DNA reads as TGTGCCATCAAGGTGGCTAGCGGGAGAAACACCGGGGAGCTGTTTTTT. Amino acids: CAIKVASGRNTGELFF.

The chain links TRBV18 to TRBJ1-1; weak D call: TRBD1 (6 bases). The germline CDR1 and CDR2 sequences are KGHSH and LQKENI. The V and J ends lost 2 bases and 3 bases respectively, with 13 bases between them. The CDR3 has 15 amino acids. DNA of the CDR3: TGTGCCAGCTCACCAGGGCAGGGGAGGGACACTGAAGCTTTCTTT. Its protein is CASSPGQGRDTEAFF.

This chain joins TRBV7-9 and TRBJ1-4; D not resolved. Germline V gives CDR1 SEHNR, CDR2 FQNEAQ (reference sequence). CDR3 length equals 14 residues. V was cut by 6 bases and J by 3 bases, with 11 bases left in between. Written as DNA, the CDR3 is TGTGCCAGCAGTAAGGCAGGATCTAATGAAAAACTGTTTTTT. Translated, it gives CASSKAGSNEKLFF.

The chain joins TRBV28 to TRBJ2-7; possibly TRBD2 for D (5 bases). CDR3 size: 14 residues. Trimming shortened V by 5 bases and J by 9 bases, and 20 bases separated the two germline ends. Germline V CDR1 and CDR2: MDHEN, SYDVKM. The CDR3 nucleotides read TGTGCCAGCAGTCCAGGCGGAAGCAACCGGGGGCAGTACTTC. Translated, it gives CASSPGGSNRGQYF.

The rearrangement uses TRBV4-3 and TRBJ2-5; 9 nucleotides align to TRBD2. CDR1 is LGHNA and CDR2 is YSLEER in the germline V gene. This CDR3 contains 19 residues. Trimming at V came to 0 bases and at J to 4 bases, leaving 15 bases not matched to a gene. The CDR3 reads CASSQEARTSEGKRETQYF. The CDR3 DNA reads as TGCGCCAGCAGCCAAGAAGCCCGGACTAGCGAGGGGAAGCGAGAGACCCAGTACTTC.

The gene calls are TRBV11-2 and TRBJ2-1; D possibly corresponds to TRBD1 (6 bases). The CDR3 contains 16 residues. Germline assignment: CDR1 SGHAT and CDR2 FQNNGV. V was cut by 4 bases and J by 5 bases, with 18 bases left in between. CDR3 protein: CASSSYREKNHNEQFF. In nucleotides, the CDR3 is TGTGCCAGCAGCTCTTACAGGGAAAAAAACCACAATGAGCAGTTCTTC.

This chain uses TRBV19 with TRBJ2-7; 7 positions agree with TRBD2. Losses at the gene ends were 7 bases for V and 7 bases for J; bases not matched to a gene: 22. The CDR3 runs to 17 residues. Germline CDR1 is LNHDA and CDR2 is SQIVND (reference sequence). DNA of the CDR3: TGTGCCAGTATTGGGAGGGCGCCTGGGCAGGCCACTTGGGAGCAGTACTTC. This sequence encodes CASIGRAPGQATWEQYF.

The chain links TRBV19 to TRBJ1-2; TRBD1 matches 8 bases. J lost 4 bases, V lost 7 bases, and 8 bases had no gene match. CDR1 and CDR2 (germline): LNHDA, SQIVND (reference sequence). The CDR3 length is 14 residues. The CDR3 protein is CASTIQGAVYGYTF. In DNA, the CDR3 is TGTGCCAGTACCATCCAGGGGGCGGTCTATGGCTACACCTTC.

This chain links TRBV6-5 with TRBJ2-3, with 9 bases identical to TRBD2. The CDR3 contains 15 residues. V was clipped by 4 bases and J by 2 bases; unmatched bases: 4. In germline, CDR1 is MNHEY, CDR2 SVGAGI. The CDR3 is CASSLAGEITDTQYF. CDR3 coding DNA: TGTGCCAGCAGTTTAGCGGGAGAGATCACAGATACGCAGTATTTT.

This clone has a handful of counts. The rearrangement joins TRBV5-4 to TRBJ2-4, with 15 positions matching TRBD2. Germline values: CDR1 SGHNT, CDR2 YYREEE (reference sequence). With V trimmed by 4 bases and J by 8 bases, 13 bases remained unmatched. The CDR3 sequence is 18 residues long. This CDR3 is CASSRGGLAGGPGDIQYF. DNA of the CDR3: TGTGCCAGCAGCCGCGGTGGACTAGCGGGAGGGCCGGGGGACATTCAGTACTTC.

The chain couples TRBV21-1 to TRBJ2-7; the DNA was not used to check the table's D call, TRBD2. TRBV21-1 is classified as a pseudogene. The CDR3 loop spans 19 amino acids. CDR3 loop: CASSKLTSTPSQGSYEQYF. The CDR3 DNA reads TGTGCCAGCAGCAAGTTGACTAGCACCCCGAGCCAGGGCTCCTACGAGCAGTACTTC.

The gene calls are TRBV5-1 and TRBJ2-3; 8 bases map to TRBD1. CDR1 SGHRS and CDR2 YFSETQ come from the germline V gene. The CDR3 is made up of 18 amino acids. J gave up 0 bases and V 3 bases, and 12 bases lay outside the gene matches. CDR3 DNA sequence: TGCGCCAGCAGCTCCTTCGGACAGGGAGTAATAAGCACAGATACGCAGTATTTT. It is translated as CASSSFGQGVISTDTQYF.